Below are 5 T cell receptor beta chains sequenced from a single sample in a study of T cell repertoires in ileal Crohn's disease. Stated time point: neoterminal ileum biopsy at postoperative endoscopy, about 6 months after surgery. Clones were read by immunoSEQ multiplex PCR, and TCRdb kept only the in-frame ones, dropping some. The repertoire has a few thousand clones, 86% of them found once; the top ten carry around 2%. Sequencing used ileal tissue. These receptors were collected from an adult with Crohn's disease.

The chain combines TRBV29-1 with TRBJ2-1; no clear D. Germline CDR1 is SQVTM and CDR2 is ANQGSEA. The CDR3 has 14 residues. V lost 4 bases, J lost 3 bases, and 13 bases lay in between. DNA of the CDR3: TGCAGCGTTGTACGTGGTCTAGACTACAATGAGCAGTTCTTC. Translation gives CSVVRGLDYNEQFF.

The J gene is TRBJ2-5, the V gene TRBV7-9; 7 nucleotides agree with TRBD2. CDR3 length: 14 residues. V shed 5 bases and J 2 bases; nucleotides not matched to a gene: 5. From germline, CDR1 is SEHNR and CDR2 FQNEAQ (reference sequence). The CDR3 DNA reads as TGTGCCAGCAGCCTCTCGGGGGGACAAGAGACCCAGTACTTC. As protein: CASSLSGGQETQYF.

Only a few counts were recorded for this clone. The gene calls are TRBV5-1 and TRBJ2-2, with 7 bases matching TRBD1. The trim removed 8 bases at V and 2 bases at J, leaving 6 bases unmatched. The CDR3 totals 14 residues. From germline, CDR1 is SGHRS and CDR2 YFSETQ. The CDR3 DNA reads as TGCGCCAGTGGACAGGCGAGAAACACCGGGGAGCTGTTTTTT. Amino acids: CASGQARNTGELFF.

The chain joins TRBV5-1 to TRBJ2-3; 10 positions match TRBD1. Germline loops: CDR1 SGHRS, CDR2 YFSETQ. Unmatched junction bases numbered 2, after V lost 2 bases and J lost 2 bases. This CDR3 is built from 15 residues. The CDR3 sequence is CASSLGTGDTDTQYF. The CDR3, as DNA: TGCGCCAGCAGCTTAGGGACAGGGGACACAGATACGCAGTATTTT.

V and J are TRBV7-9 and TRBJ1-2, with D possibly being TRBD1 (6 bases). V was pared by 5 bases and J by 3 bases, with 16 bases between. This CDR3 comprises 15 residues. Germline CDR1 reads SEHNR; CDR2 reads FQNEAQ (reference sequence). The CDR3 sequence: CASSGGGGNDYGYTF. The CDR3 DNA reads TGTGCCAGCAGCGGAGGAGGGGGGAACGACTATGGCTACACCTTC.